The sequence of this T cell receptor beta chain was determined in a study of cytomegalovirus exposure and HLA in healthy donors. 60 Vbeta and 13 Jbeta primers were used in PCR. The table came from immunoSEQ multiplex PCR; TCRdb's copy has only in-frame clones and leaves some out. The sample has 120,000 to 150,000 clones; under 70% are singletons. The V gene lost 3 bases and the J gene lost 2 bases, with 13 bases spanning the gap. Looked up from germline, CDR1 is LNHDA and CDR2 is SQIVND (reference sequence). The CDR3 spans 15 residues. This TCR derives from a woman aged 55-70 years in good health and CMV-seronegative. V gene TRBV19 combines with J gene TRBJ2-5; possible D gene TRBD2, 6 bases. Input material: PBMCs. This chain's CDR3 is CASSIPGDGQETQYF. The CDR3 DNA follows: TGTGCCAGTAGTATCCCGGGGGATGGACAAGAGACCCAGTACTTC.